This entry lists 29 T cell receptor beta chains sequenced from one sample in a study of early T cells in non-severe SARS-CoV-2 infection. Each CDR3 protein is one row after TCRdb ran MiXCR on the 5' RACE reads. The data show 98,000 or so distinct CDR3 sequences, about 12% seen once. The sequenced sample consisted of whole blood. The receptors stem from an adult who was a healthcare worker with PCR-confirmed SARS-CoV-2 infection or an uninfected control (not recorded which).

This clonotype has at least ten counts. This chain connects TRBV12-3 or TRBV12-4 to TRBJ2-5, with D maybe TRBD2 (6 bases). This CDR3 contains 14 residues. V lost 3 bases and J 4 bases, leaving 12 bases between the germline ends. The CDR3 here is CASSLGLSGETQYF. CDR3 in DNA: TGTGCCAGCAGTTTGGGTCTTAGCGGAGAGACCCAGTACTTC.

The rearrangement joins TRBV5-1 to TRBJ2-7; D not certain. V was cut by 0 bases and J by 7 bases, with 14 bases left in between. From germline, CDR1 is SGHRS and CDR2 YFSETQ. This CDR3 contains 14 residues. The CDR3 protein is CASSLGGTTREQYF. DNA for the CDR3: TGCGCCAGCAGCTTGGGTGGTACAACCCGGGAGCAGTACTTC.

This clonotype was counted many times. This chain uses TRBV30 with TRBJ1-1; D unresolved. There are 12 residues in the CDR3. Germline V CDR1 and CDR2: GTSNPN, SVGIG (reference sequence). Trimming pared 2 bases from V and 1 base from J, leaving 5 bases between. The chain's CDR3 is CAWSPPNTEAFF. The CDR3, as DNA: TGTGCCTGGAGTCCGCCGAACACTGAAGCTTTCTTT.

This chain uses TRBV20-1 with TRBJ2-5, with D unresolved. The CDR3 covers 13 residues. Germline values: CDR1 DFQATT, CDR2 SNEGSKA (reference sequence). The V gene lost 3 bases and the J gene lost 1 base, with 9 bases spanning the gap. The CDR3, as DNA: TGCAGTGCTAGTTACCCTATCCAAGAGACCCAGTACTTC. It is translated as CSASYPIQETQYF.

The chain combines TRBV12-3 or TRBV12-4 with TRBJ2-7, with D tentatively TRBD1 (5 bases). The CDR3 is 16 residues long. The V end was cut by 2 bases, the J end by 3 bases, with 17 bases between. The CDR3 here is CASSLTGLPKNYEQYF. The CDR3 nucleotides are TGTGCCAGCAGTTTAACAGGTCTGCCGAAAAACTACGAGCAGTACTTC.

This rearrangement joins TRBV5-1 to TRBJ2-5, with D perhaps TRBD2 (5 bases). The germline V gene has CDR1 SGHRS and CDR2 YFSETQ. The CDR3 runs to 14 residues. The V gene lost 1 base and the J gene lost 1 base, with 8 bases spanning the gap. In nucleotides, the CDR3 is TGCGCCAGCAGCTTGAGAGGGATCCAAGAGACCCAGTACTTC. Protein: CASSLRGIQETQYF.

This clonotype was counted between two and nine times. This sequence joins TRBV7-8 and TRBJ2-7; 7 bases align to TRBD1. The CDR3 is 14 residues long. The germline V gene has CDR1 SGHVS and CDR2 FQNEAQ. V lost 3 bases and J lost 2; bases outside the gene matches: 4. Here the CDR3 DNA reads TGTGCCAGCAGCTTTCAGGGGGTCCCCTACGAGCAGTACTTC. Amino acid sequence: CASSFQGVPYEQYF.

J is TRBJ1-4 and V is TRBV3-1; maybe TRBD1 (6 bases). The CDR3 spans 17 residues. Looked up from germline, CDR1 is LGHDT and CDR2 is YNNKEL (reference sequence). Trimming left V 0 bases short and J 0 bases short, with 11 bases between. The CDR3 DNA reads TGTGCCAGCAGCCAAGACACTCACAGGGCAACTAATGAAAAACTGTTTTTT. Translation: CASSQDTHRATNEKLFF.

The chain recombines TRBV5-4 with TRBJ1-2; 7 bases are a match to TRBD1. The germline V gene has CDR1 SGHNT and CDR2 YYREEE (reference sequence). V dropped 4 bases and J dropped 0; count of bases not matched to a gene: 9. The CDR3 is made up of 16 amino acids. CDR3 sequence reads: CASSVGHGTANYGYTF. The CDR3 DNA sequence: TGTGCCAGCAGCGTGGGACATGGGACAGCTAACTATGGCTACACCTTC. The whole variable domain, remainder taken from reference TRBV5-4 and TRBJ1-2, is ETGVTQSPTHLIKTRGQQVTLRCSSQSGHNTVSWYQQALGQGPQFIFQYYREEENGRGNFPPRFSGLQFPNYSSELNVNALELDDSALYLCASSVGHGTANYGYTFGSGTRLTVV.

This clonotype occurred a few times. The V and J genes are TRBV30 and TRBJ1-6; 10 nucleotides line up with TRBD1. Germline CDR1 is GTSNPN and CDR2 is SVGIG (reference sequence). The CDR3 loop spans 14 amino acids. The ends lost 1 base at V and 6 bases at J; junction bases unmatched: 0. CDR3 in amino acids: CAWSGDRGNSPLHF. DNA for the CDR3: TGTGCCTGGAGTGGGGACAGGGGTAATTCACCCCTCCACTTT.

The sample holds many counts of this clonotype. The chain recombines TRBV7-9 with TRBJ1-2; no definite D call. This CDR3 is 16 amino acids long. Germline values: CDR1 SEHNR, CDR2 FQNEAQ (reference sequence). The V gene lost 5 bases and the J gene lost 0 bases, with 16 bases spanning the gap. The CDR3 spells CASSPDLSWPNYGYTF. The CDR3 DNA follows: TGTGCCAGCAGCCCCGACTTATCCTGGCCTAACTATGGCTACACCTTC.

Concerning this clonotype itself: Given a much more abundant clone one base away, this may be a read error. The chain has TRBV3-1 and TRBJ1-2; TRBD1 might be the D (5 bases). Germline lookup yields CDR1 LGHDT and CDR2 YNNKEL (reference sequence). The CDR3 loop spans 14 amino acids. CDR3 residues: CAGSPGGVDYGYTF. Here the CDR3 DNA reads TGTGCCGGCAGCCCCGGGGGAGTTGACTATGGCTACACCTTC.

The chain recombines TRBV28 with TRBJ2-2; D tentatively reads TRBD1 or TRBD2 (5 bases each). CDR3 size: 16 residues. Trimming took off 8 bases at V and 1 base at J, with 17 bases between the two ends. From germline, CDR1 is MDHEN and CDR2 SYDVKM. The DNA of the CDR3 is TGTGCCAGCTTCTCGGGGCGGACACAGAACACCGGGGAGCTGTTTTTT. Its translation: CASFSGRTQNTGELFF.

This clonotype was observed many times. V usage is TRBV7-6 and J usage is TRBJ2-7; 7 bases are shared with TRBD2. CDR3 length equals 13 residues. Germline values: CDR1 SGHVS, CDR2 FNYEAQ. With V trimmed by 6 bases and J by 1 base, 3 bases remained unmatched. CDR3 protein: CASSREASYEQYF. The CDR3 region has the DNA TGTGCCAGCAGTCGGGAGGCATCCTACGAGCAGTACTTC.

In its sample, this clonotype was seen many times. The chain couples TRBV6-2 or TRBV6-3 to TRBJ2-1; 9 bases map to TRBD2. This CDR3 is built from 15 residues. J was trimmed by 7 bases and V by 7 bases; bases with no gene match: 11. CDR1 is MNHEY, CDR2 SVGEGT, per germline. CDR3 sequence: CASNGLAGSRNEQFF. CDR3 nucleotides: TGTGCCAGCAACGGCCTAGCGGGAAGTAGAAATGAGCAGTTCTTC.

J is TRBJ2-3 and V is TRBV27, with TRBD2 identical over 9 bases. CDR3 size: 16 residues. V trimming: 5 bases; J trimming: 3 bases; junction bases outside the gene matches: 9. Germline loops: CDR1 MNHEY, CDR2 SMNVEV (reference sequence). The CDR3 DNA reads TGTGCCAGCAGTCCCCTTTTTAGCGGGAGAACAGATACGCAGTATTTT. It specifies CASSPLFSGRTDTQYF.

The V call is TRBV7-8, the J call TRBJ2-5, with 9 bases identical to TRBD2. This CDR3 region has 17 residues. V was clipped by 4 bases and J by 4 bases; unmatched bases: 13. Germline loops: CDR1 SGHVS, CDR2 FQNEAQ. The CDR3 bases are TGTGCCAGCAGCTCGACCACCCCGGGACTAGCCGGAGAGACCCAGTACTTC. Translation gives CASSSTTPGLAGETQYF.

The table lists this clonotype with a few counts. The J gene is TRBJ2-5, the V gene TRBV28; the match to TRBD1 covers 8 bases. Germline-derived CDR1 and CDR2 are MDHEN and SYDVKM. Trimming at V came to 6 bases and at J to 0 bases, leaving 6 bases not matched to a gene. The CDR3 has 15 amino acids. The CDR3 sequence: CASSQGQDYQETQYF. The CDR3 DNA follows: TGTGCCAGCAGCCAGGGACAGGATTACCAAGAGACCCAGTACTTC.

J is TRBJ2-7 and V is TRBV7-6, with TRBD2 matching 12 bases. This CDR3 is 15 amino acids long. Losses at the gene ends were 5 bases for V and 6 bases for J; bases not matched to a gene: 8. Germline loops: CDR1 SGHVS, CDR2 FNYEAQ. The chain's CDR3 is CASSGRLAGDVEQYF. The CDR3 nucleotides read TGTGCCAGCAGCGGTCGACTAGCGGGGGATGTCGAGCAGTACTTC.

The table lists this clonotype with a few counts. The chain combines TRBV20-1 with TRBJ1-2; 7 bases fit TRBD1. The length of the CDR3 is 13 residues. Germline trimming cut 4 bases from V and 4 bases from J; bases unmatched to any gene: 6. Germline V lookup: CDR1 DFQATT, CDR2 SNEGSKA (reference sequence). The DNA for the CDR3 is TGCAGTGCTATAGGGACAGACTCCTATGGCTACACCTTC. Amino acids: CSAIGTDSYGYTF.

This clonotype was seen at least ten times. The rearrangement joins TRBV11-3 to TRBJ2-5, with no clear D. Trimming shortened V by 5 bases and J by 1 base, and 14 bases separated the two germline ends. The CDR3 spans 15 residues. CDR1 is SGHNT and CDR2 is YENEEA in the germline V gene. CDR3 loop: CASSRSDRSQETQYF. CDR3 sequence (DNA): TGTGCCAGCAGCCGATCGGACCGCTCCCAAGAGACCCAGTACTTC. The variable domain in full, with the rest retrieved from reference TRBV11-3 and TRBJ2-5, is EAGVVQSPRYKIIEKKQPVAFWCNPISGHNTLYWYLQNLGQGPELLIRYENEEAVDDSQLPKDRFSAERLKGVDSTLKIQPAELGDSAVYLCASSRSDRSQETQYFGPGTRLLVL.

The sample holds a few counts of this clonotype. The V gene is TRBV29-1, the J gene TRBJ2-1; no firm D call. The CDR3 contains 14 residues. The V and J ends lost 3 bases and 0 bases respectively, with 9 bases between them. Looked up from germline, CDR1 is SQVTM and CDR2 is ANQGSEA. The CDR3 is CSVEEYSSYNEQFF. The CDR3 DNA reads TGCAGCGTTGAGGAGTATTCCTCCTACAATGAGCAGTTCTTC.

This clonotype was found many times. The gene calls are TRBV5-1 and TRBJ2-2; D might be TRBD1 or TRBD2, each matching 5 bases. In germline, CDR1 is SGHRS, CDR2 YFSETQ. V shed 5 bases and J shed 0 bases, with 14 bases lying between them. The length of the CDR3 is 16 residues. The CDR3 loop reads CASRPPGTANTGELFF. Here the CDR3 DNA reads TGCGCCAGCAGGCCACCCGGGACGGCGAACACCGGGGAGCTGTTTTTT.

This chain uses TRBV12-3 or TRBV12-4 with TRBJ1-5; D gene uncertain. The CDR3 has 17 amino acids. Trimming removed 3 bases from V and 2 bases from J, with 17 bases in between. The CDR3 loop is CASSFPLPRQGNQPQHF. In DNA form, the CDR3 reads TGTGCCAGCAGTTTTCCCCTCCCGCGGCAGGGCAATCAGCCCCAGCATTTT.

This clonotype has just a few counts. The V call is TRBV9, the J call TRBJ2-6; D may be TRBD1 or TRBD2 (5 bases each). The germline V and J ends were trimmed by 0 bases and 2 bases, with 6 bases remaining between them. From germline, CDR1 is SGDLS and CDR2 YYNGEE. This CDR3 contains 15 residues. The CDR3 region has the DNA TGTGCCAGCAGCGTAGGAGGGGCTGGGGCCAACGTCCTGACTTTC. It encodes CASSVGGAGANVLTF. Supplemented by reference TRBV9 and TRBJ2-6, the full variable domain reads DSGVTQTPKHLITATGQRVTLRCSPRSGDLSVYWYQQSLDQGLQFLIQYYNGEERAKGNILERFSAQQFPDLHSELNLSSLELGDSALYFCASSVGGAGANVLTFGAGSRLTVL.

The CDR3 DNA reads as TGTGCCAGTAGTATATCTCGGGCAGCGAGGCAGCCCCAGCATTTT. Translating it yields CASSISRAARQPQHF. The rearrangement uses TRBV19 and TRBJ1-5; D not certain. Looked up from germline, CDR1 is LNHDA and CDR2 is SQIVND (reference sequence). V lost 2 bases and J 7 bases, leaving 15 bases between the germline ends. The CDR3 runs 15 residues.

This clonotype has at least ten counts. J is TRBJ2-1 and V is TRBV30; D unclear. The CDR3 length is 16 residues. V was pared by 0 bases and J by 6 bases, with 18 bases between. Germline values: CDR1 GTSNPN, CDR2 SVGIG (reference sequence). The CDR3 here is CAWSVLGRLIVNEQFF. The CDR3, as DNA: TGTGCCTGGAGTGTACTTGGGCGTCTAATTGTCAATGAGCAGTTCTTC.

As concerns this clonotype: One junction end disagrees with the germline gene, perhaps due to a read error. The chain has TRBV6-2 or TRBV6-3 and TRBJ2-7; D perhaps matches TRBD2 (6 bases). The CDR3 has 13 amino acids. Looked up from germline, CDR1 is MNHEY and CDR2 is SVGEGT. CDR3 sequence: CASTGTFSYEQYF. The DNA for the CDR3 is TGTGCGAGCACCGGGACTTTTTCCTACGAGCAGTACTTC.

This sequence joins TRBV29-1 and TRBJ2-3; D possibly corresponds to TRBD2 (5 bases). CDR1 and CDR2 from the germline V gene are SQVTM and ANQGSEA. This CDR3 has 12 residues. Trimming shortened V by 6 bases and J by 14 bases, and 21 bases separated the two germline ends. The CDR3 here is CSVPLGSLGWYF. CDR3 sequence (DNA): TGCAGCGTCCCACTAGGCTCACTGGGGTGGTATTTT.